These 6 T cell receptor beta chains originate from one sample sequenced in a study of radiotherapy plus CTLA-4 blockade in lung cancer. The assay was immunoSEQ multiplex PCR, and TCRdb's table has in-frame clones only and misses some. The sample shows tens of thousands of clones, approximately 78% of them seen only once. This sample comprised peripheral blood, obtained from a patient treated with radiotherapy plus ipilimumab. The receptors originated from a human donor with non-small cell lung cancer who had a complete response to radiotherapy plus ipilimumab.

This sequence joins TRBV7-9 and TRBJ1-2, with D hard to call. The germline CDR1 and CDR2 sequences are SEHNR and FQNEAQ (reference sequence). Deletions cut 6 bases from V and 3 bases from J, with 5 bases between. This CDR3 contains 11 residues. The CDR3 reads CASSRDYGYTF. The CDR3 DNA reads TGTGCCAGCAGTCGAGACTATGGCTACACCTTC. Using reference TRBV7-9 and TRBJ1-2 for the parts outside the CDR3, the full variable domain is DTGVSQNPRHKITKRGQNVTFRCDPISEHNRLYWYRQTLGQGPEFLTYFQNEAQLEKSRLLSDRFSAERPKGSFSTLEIQRTEQGDSAMYLCASSRDYGYTFGSGTRLTVV.

This clone has only a few counts. V usage is TRBV19 and J usage is TRBJ2-2; TRBD2 agrees at 11 bases. V trimming: 5 bases; J trimming: 2 bases; junction bases outside the gene matches: 10. Per the germline V gene, CDR1 is LNHDA and CDR2 is SQIVND (reference sequence). The CDR3 covers 18 residues. The CDR3 reads CASSVTPLAGGNTGELFF. As DNA, the CDR3 is TGTGCCAGTAGTGTAACACCTCTAGCGGGGGGAAACACCGGGGAGCTGTTTTTT.

The CDR3 DNA sequence: TGTGCCAGCAGGGAGAGGCGTAAAGCTTTCTTT. Translation gives CASRERRKAFF. V usage is TRBV6-5 and J usage is TRBJ1-1; D is unresolved. The CDR3 contains 11 residues. Germline V gene sequence: CDR1 MNHEY, CDR2 SVGAGI. Trimming removed 6 bases from V and 9 bases from J, with 11 bases in between.

Within the sample, this clone is medium-sized. The chain carries TRBV4-1 and TRBJ2-1; possibly TRBD1 for D (6 bases). The CDR3 runs 15 residues. V was cut by 8 bases and J by 5 bases, with 19 bases left in between. CDR1 and CDR2 from the germline V gene are MGHRA and YSYEKL. DNA for the CDR3: TGCGCCAGCGGGAATCCGGGACAATTAAACAATGAGCAGTTCTTC. This sequence encodes CASGNPGQLNNEQFF.

The chain joins TRBV5-1 to TRBJ1-2; perhaps TRBD1 as D (6 bases). Trimming removed 3 bases at V and 1 base at J, with 13 bases between. The length of the CDR3 is 15 residues. Germline assignment: CDR1 SGHRS and CDR2 YFSETQ. This CDR3 reads CASSSGQLNNYGYTF. DNA of the CDR3: TGCGCCAGCAGCTCTGGACAGCTAAATAACTATGGCTACACCTTC.

This clone occurred a few times. V usage is TRBV29-1 and J usage is TRBJ2-7; tentatively, D is TRBD1 (6 bases). From germline, CDR1 is SQVTM and CDR2 ANQGSEA. This CDR3 region has 14 residues. V was pared by 4 bases and J by 2 bases, with 15 bases between. CDR3 bases: TGCAGCGTTGGAGGGACACACATGGCCTACGAGCAGTACTTC. It is translated as CSVGGTHMAYEQYF.